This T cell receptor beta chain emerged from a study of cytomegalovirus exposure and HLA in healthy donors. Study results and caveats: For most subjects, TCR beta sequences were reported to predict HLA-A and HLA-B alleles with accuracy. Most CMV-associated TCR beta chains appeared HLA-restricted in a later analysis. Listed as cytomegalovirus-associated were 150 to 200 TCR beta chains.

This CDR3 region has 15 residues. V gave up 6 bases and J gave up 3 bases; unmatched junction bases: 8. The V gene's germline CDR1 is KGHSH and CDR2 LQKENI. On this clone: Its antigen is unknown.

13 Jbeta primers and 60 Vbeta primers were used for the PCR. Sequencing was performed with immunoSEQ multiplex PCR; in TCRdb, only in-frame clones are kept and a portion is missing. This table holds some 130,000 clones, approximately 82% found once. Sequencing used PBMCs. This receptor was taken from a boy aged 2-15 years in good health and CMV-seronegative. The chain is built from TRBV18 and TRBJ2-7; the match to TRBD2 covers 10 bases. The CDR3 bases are TGTGCCAGCTCGCCTACTAGCGGGGACTTCTACGAGCAGTACGTC. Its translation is CASSPTSGDFYEQYV.